This TCR beta chain was observed in a study of prognosis after radiotherapy for stage I lung cancer. TCR beta CDR3 was amplified from genomic DNA by two-round multiplex PCR. With primers specific to each TRBV and TRBJ gene, the first-round PCR was performed. TCRdb reprocessed the multiplex PCR reads via MiXCR and lists one record per CDR3 protein. Among 20,000 to 30,000 distinct CDR3 sequences listed, approximately 31% were seen once. Germline loops: CDR1 SGHAT, CDR2 FQNNGV. V was shortened by 0 bases and J by 3 bases, with 15 bases between the two germline ends. The CDR3 loop spans 16 amino acids. This specimen was PBMCs, taken before or after stereotactic body radiation therapy (not recorded which). The rearrangement links TRBV11-2 to TRBJ2-7, with D perhaps TRBD2 (5 bases). The clonotype comes from a donor aged 50 or older with non-small cell lung cancer. The CDR3 is CASSLDSTIGVYEQYF. CDR3 DNA: TGTGCCAGCAGCTTAGATTCTACTATCGGGGTCTACGAGCAGTACTTC. Drawing the rest from reference TRBV11-2 and TRBJ2-7, the complete variable domain is EAGVAQSPRYKIIEKRQSVAFWCNPISGHATLYWYQQILGQGPKLLIQFQNNGVVDDSQLPKDRFSAERLKGVDSTLKIQPAKLEDSAVYLCASSLDSTIGVYEQYFGPGTRLTVT.